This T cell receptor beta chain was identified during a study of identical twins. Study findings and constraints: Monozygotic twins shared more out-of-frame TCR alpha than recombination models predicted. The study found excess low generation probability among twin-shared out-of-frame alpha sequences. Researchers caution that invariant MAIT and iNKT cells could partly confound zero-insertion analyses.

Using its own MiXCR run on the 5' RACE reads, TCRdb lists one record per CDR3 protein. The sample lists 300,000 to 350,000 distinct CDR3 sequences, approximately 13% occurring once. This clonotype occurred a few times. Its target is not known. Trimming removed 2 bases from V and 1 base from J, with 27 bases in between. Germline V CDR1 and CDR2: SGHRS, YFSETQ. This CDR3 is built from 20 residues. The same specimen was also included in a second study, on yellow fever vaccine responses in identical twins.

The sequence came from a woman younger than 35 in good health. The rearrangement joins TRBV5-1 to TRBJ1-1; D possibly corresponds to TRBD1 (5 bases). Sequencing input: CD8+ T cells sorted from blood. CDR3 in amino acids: CASSFSSIKTEDKPNTEAFF. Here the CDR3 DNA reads TGCGCCAGCAGCTTCTCCTCCATCAAGACAGAAGACAAACCGAACACTGAAGCTTTCTTT.